This T cell receptor beta chain was found in a study of control samples from healthy donors and cancer patients (dated by TCRdb to the early 2020s). Spanning cysteine to phenylalanine, the CDR3 consists of 13 amino acids. Solely the CDR3 DNA is kept, with 39 bases framed from the first base. The V end loses 1 base and the J end loses 2 bases, and a stretch of 4 bases separates them. Reading the germline V gene gives CDR1 KGHSH and CDR2 LQKENI. The library was generated by the immunoSEQ multiplex PCR assay. What TCRdb holds here is the immuneACCESS table cut down to in-frame rearrangements. Part of the clones is not present; checked against another copy, under half of the missing clones reflect an unresolved V gene, and the others are unexplained. This sample holds some 87,000 clones; roughly 82% were observed only once. The leading ten clones occupy 11% of the sample. In regard to this clone: The target of this receptor is not known. The sample holds no much larger clone one base away, and base qualities are not on file.

The sample taken for sequencing was PBMCs. The chain is encoded by TRBV18 joined to TRBJ2-3; the D gene identity is not certain. This TCR came from a man in his sixties with head and neck cancer. The CDR3 here reads CASSPQDTDTQYF. The sequenced DNA: TGTGCCAGCTCACCACAGGACACAGATACGCAGTATTTT.